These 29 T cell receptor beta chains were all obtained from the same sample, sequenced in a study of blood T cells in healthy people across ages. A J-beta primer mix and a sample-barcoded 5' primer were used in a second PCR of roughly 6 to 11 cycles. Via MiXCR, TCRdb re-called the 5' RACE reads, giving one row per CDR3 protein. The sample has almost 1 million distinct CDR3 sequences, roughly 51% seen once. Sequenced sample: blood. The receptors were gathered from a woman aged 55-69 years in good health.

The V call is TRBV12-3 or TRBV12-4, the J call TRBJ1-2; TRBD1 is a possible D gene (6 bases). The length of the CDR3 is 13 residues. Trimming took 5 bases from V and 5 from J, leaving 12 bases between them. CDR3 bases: TGTGCCAGCAGTCCACAGGGAAAATATGGCTACACCTTC. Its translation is CASSPQGKYGYTF.

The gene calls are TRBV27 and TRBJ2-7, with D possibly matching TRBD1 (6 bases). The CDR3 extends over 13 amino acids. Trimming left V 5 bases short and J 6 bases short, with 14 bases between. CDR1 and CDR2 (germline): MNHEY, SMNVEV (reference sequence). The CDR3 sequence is CASSGGNRAEQYF. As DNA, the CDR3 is TGTGCCAGCAGTGGTGGAAACAGGGCCGAGCAGTACTTC.

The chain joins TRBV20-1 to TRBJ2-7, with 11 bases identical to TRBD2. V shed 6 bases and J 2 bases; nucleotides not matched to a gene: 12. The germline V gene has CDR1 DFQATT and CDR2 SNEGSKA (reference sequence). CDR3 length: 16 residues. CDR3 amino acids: CSAHHAAGLAAYEQYF. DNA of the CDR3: TGCAGTGCGCATCACGCTGCGGGACTAGCGGCCTACGAGCAGTACTTC.

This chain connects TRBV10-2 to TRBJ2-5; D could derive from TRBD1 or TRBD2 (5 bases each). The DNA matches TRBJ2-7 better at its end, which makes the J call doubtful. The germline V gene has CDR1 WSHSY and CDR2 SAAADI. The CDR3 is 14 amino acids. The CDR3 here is CASREAGALYEQYF. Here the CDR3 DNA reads TGCGCCAGCAGGGAGGCCGGGGCGCTTTACGAGCAGTACTTC.

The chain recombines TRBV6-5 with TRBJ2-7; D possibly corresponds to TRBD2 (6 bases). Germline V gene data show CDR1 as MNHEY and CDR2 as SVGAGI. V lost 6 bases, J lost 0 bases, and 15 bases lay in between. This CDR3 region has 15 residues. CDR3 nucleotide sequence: TGTGCCAGCAGCCGGGGGTCAACCGCCTCCTACGAGCAGTACTTC. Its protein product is CASSRGSTASYEQYF.

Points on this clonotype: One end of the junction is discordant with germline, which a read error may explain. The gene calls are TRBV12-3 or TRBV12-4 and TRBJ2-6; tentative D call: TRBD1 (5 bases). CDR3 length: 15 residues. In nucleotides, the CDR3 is TGTGCCAGCAGTTCACCCCTCTCTGGGGCCGACGTCCTGACTTTC. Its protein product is CASSSPLSGADVLTF.

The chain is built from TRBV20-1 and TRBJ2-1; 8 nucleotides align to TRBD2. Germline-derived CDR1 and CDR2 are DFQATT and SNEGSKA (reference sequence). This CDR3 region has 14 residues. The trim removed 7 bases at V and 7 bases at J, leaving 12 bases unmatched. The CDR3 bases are TGCAGTGTTCAAAGCGGGAGATTGGCAAATGAGCAGTTCTTC. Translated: CSVQSGRLANEQFF.

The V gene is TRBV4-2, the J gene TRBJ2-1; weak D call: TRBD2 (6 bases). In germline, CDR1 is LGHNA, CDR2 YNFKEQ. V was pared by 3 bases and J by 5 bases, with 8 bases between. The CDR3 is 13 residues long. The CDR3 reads CASSQRLDNEQFF. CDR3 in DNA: TGTGCCAGCAGCCAGCGACTAGACAATGAGCAGTTCTTC.

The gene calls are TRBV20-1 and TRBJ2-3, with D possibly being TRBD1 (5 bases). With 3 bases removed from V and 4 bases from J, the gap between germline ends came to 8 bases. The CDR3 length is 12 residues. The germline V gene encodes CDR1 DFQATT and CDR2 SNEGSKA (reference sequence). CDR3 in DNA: TGCAGTGCTAGGGTCAGGGCAGATACGCAGTATTTT. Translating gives CSARVRADTQYF.

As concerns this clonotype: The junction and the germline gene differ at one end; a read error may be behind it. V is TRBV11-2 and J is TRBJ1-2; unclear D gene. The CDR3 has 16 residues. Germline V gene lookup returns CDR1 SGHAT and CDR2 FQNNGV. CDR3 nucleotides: TGTGCCAGCAGCCGAATAAACGGGAGGACTAACCATGGCTACACCTTC. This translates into CASSRINGRTNHGYTF. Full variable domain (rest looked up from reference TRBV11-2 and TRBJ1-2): EAGVAQSPRYKIIEKRQSVAFWCNPISGHATLYWYQQILGQGPKLLIQFQNNGVVDDSQLPKDRFSAERLKGVDSTLKIQPAKLEDSAVYLCASSRINGRTNHGYTFGSGTRLTVV.

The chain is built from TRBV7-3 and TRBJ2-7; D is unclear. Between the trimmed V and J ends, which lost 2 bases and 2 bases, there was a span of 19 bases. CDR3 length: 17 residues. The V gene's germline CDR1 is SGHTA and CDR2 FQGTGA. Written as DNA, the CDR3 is TGTGCCAGCAGCTTAGACCTGTTTGGCGGAGAGACCTACGAGCAGTACTTC. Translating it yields CASSLDLFGGETYEQYF.

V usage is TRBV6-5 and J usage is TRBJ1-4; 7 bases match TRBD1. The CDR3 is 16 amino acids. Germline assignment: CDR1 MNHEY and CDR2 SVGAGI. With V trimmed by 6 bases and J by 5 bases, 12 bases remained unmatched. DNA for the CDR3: TGTGCCAGCAGCCGCAAAATTGGACAGGCAAATGAAAAACTGTTTTTT. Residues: CASSRKIGQANEKLFF.

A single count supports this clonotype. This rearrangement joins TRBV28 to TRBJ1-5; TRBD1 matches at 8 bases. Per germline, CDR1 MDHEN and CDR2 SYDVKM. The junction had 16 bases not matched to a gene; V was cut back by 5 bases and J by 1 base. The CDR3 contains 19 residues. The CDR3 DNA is TGTGCCAGCAGTCCGGACAGGGTTACCAGGTACTCAAGCAATCAGCCCCAGCATTTT. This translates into CASSPDRVTRYSSNQPQHF.

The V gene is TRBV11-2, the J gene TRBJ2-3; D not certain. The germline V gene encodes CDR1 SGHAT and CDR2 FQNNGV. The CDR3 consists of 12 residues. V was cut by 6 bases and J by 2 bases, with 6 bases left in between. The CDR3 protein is CASRLITDTQYF. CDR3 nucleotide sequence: TGTGCCAGCAGGCTTATCACAGATACGCAGTATTTT.

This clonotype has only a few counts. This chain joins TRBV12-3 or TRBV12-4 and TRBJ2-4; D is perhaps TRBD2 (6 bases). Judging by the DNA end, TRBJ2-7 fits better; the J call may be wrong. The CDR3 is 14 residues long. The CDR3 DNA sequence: TGTGCCAGCAGTTCCGGGACTCCTCGCTCCGAGCAGTACTTC. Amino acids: CASSSGTPRSEQYF.

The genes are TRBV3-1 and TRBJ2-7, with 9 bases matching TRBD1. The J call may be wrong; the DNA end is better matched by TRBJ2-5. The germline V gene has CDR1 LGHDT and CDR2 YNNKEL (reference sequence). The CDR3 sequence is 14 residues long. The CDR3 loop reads CASSRRQGGETQYF. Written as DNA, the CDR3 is TGTGCCAGCAGCCGGCGACAGGGGGGAGAGACCCAGTACTTC.

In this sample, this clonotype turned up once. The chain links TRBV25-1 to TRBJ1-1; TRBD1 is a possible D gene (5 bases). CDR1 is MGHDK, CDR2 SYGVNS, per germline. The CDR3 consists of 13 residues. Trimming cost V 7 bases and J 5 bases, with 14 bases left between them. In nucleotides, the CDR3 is TGTGCCAGCACCAGGGCTCACCTAACTGAAGCTTTCTTT. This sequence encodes CASTRAHLTEAFF.

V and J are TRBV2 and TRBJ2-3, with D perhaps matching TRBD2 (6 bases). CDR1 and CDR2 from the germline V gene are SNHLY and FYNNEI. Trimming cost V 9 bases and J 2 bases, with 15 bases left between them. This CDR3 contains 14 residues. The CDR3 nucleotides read TGTGCCAGTATTCTCCCGGGACTCACAGATACGCAGTATTTT. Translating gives CASILPGLTDTQYF.

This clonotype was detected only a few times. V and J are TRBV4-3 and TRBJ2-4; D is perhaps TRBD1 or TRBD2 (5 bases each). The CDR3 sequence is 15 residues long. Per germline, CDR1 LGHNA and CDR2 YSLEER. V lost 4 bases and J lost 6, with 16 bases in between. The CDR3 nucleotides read TGCGCCAGCAGCCTCGGCGTGGGACGAGGAAACATTCAGTACTTC. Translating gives CASSLGVGRGNIQYF.

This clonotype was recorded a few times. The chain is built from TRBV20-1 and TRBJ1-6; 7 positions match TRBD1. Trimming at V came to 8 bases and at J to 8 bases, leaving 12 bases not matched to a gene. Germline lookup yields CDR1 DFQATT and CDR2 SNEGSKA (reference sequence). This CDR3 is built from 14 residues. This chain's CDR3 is CSPPPGQFDSPLHF. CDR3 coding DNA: TGCAGTCCCCCTCCGGGACAGTTTGATTCACCCCTCCACTTT.

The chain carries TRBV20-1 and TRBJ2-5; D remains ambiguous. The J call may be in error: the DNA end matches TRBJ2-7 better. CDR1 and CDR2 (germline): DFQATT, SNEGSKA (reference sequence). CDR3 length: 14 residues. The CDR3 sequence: CSAPSSWGHYEQYF. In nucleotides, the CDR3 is TGCAGTGCTCCGTCTAGTTGGGGTCACTACGAGCAGTACTTC.

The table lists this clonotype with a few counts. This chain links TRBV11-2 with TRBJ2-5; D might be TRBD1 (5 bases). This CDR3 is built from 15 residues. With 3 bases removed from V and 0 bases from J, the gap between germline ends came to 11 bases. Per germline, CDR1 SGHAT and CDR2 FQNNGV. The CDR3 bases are TGTGCCAGCAGCTTTGGCCGGACACACCAAGAGACCCAGTACTTC. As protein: CASSFGRTHQETQYF.

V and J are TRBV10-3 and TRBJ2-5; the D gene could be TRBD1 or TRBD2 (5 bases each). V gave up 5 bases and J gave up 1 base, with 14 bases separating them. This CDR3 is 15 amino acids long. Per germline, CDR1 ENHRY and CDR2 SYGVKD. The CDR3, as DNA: TGTGCCATCAGTCTTAATCGGGGCGTCCAAGAGACCCAGTACTTC. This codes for CAISLNRGVQETQYF.

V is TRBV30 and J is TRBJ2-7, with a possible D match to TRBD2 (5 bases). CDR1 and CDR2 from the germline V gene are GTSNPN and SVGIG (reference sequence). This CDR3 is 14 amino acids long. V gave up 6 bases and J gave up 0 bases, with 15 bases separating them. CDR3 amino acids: CACLALQSSYEQYF. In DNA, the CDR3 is TGTGCCTGCCTAGCACTACAGAGCTCCTACGAGCAGTACTTC.

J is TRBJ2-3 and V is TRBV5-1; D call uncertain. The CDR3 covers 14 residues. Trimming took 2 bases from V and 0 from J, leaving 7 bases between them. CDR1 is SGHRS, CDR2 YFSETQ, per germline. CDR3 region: CASSFEDSTDTQYF. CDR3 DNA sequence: TGCGCCAGCAGCTTCGAGGACAGCACAGATACGCAGTATTTT.

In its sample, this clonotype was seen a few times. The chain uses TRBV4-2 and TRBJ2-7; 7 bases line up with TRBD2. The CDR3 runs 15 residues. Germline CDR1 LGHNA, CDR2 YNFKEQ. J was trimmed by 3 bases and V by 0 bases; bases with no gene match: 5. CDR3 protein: CASSQEASGFYEQYF. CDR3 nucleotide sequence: TGTGCCAGCAGCCAAGAGGCTAGCGGATTCTACGAGCAGTACTTC.

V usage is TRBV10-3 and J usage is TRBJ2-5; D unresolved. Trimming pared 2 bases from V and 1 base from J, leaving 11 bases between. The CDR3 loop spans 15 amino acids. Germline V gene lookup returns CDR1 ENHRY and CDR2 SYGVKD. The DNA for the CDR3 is TGTGCCATCAGTGAGGAGACACGCCGCCAAGAGACCCAGTACTTC. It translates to CAISEETRRQETQYF.

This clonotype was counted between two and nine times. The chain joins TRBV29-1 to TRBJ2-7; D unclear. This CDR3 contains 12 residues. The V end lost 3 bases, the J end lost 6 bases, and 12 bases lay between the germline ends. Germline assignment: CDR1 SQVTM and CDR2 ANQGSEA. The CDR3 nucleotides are TGCAGCGTTGAGGGTTCCACCTGCGAGCAGTACTTC. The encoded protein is CSVEGSTCEQYF.

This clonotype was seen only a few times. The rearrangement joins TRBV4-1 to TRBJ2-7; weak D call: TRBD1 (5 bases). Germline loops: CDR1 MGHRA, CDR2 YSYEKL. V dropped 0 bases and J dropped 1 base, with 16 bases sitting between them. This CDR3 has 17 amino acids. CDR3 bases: TGCGCCAGCAGCCAAGATAGGGGCCAGGGAAAATCCTACGAGCAGTACTTC. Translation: CASSQDRGQGKSYEQYF.